A selection of T cell receptor beta chains follows, all from one sample in a study of blood T cell repertoires in COVID-19. Some clones are missing from TCRdb's copy, which holds only in-frame ones; the method was immunoSEQ multiplex PCR. The sample shows 270,000 or so clones, roughly nine tenths of them seen only once. Sequenced material: peripheral blood. The source of these receptors is a middle-aged woman who had recovered from COVID-19. Each CDR3 is given with its conserved first and last residue. The D gene is left open where the match is weak. Size is stated for part of the rows, as once, few or many counts, or as a class when the clone is expanded.

D gene | J gene | V gene | clone size | CDR3 protein | CDR3 DNA
TRBD2 | TRBJ2-7 | TRBV27 | - | CASSASGVSYEQYF | TGTGCCAGCAGTGCTAGCGGAGTCTCCTACGAGCAGTACTTC
- | TRBJ1-1 | TRBV24-1 | few | CATSEPTETDLRMNTEAFF | TGTGCCACCAGTGAGCCCACAGAGACCGACCTTCGAATGAACACTGAAGCTTTCTTT
TRBD1 | TRBJ2-6 | TRBV28 | - | CASSLSVGQGSNVLTF | TGTGCCAGCAGTTTATCGGTCGGACAGGGGTCCAACGTCCTGACTTTC
TRBD1 | TRBJ2-2 | TRBV18 | - | CASSSQGASGTGELFF | TGTGCCAGCTCATCACAGGGGGCTTCGGGGACCGGGGAGCTGTTTTTT
- | TRBJ1-2 | TRBV7-9 | - | CASSLGGPHYGYTF | TGTGCCAGCAGCTTAGGAGGCCCTCACTATGGCTACACCTTC
TRBD2 | TRBJ2-2 | TRBV9 | many | CASSVAPRASGYTGELFF | TGTGCCAGCAGCGTAGCTCCGCGGGCTAGCGGCTACACCGGGGAGCTGTTTTTT
- | TRBJ1-2 | TRBV2 | - | CASSDRGANYGYTF | TGTGCCAGCAGTGACAGGGGAGCTAACTATGGCTACACCTTC
- | TRBJ2-5 | TRBV27 | - | CASSLWGTQTGETQYF | TGTGCCAGCAGTTTATGGGGGACTCAGACGGGAGAGACCCAGTACTTC
- | TRBJ2-3 | TRBV5-1 | - | CASSLGGDSTDTQYF | TGCGCCAGCAGCTTGGGGGGAGATAGCACAGATACGCAGTATTTT
TRBD1 | TRBJ1-2 | TRBV4-1 | - | CASSQDLQTGGVQNPHGYTF | TGCGCCAGCAGCCAAGATCTCCAGACAGGGGGCGTTCAGAACCCCCATGGCTACACCTTC
- | TRBJ1-4 | TRBV30 | once | CAWSAGGNEKLFF | TGTGCCTGGTCGGCAGGAGGTAATGAAAAACTGTTTTTT
- | TRBJ1-5 | TRBV2 | - | CASSEVAGAYQPQHF | TGTGCCAGCAGTGAGGTAGCGGGGGCATATCAGCCCCAGCATTTT
- | TRBJ2-1 | TRBV27 | - | CASSLSPSSYNEQFF | TGTGCCAGCAGTTTATCTCCTAGCTCCTACAATGAGCAGTTCTTC
TRBD2 | TRBJ2-3 | TRBV2 | - | CAASRGGRATRASTDTQYF | TGTGCCGCCTCCCGCGGCGGGAGGGCCACGCGTGCTAGCACAGATACGCAGTATTTT
TRBD1 | TRBJ1-2 | TRBV28 | - | CASRDGQGIANYGYTF | TGTGCCAGCAGAGACGGACAGGGCATAGCTAACTATGGCTACACCTTC
TRBD2 | TRBJ2-3 | TRBV27 | - | CASSLRYLTSGRTSTDTQYF | TGTGCCAGCAGTTTACGGTATTTGACTAGCGGGAGGACTAGCACAGATACGCAGTATTTT
- | TRBJ1-2 | TRBV7-9 | - | CASSLSFGRSNYGYTF | TGTGCCAGCAGCTTATCTTTTGGGAGGTCAAACTATGGCTACACCTTC
TRBD1 | TRBJ2-5 | TRBV4-1 | - | CASSQDNYRGQETQYF | TGCGCCAGCAGCCAAGATAATTACAGGGGGCAAGAGACCCAGTACTTC
TRBD1 | TRBJ1-3 | TRBV30 | - | CAASGQKFSGNTIYF | TGTGCCGCCTCGGGACAGAAATTCTCTGGAAACACCATATATTTT
- | TRBJ1-1 | TRBV19 | - | CASRMDGGLEAFF | TGTGCCAGTAGAATGGACGGGGGACTTGAAGCTTTCTTT
- | TRBJ1-3 | TRBV30 | - | CAWSRYEASGNTIYF | TGTGCCTGGAGCCGTTACGAGGCATCTGGAAACACCATATATTTT
TRBD2 | TRBJ2-1 | TRBV11-3 | - | CASSYGLAGHNEQFF | TGTGCCAGCAGTTATGGACTAGCGGGGCACAATGAGCAGTTCTTC
TRBD1 | TRBJ2-3 | TRBV2 | - | CASSEDRVGTDTQYF | TGTGCCAGCAGTGAGGACAGGGTGGGCACAGATACGCAGTATTTT